A selection of T cell receptor beta chains follows, all from one sample in a study of blood T cells in healthy people across ages. TCRdb redid the calling of the 5' RACE reads with MiXCR, one entry per CDR3 protein. The sample comprises about 780,000 distinct CDR3 sequences, roughly 46% of which are singletons, and around 18% rests with the top ten. Sequencing was performed on blood. The receptor set was obtained from a man aged 80 or over in good health. Both conserved end residues are part of each CDR3. The D gene is left open where the match is weak. Expanded clones get a size class; other rows say once, few or many, or leave the size out.

clone size	V gene	J gene	D gene	CDR3 DNA	CDR3 protein
once	TRBV4-3	TRBJ2-2	-	TGCGCCAGCAGCCAAGGGGACGGGGAGCTGTTTTTT	CASSQGDGELFF
-	TRBV9	TRBJ2-2	TRBD2	TGTGCCAGCAGTTTAGCCTCGGGGGGTAACGCCGGGGAGCTGTTTTTT	CASSLASGGNAGELFF
-	TRBV21-1	TRBJ2-1	-	TGTGCCAGCAGCAAAGCGCTTTGGTCTTGCCCGGGGTGGGGACCCAATGAGCAGTTCTTC	CASSKALWSCPGWGPNEQFF
-	TRBV2	TRBJ2-3	-	TGTGCCAGCAAAGGGGATCCTAGCACAGATACGCAGTATTTT	CASKGDPSTDTQYF
-	TRBV29-1	TRBJ2-1	TRBD2	TGCAGCGTTCTCGGGGGAGGGTACAATGAGCAGTTCTTC	CSVLGGGYNEQFF
-	TRBV12-3/TRBV12-4	TRBJ2-7	-	TGTGCCAACAGTTCACTCGGGCTAGCCGATAGAGAGCAGTACTTC	CANSSLGLADREQYF
once	TRBV28	TRBJ1-1	-	TGTGCCAGCAGTTTCCGCTCCTCTGGGGGGGATTACACTGAAGCTTTCTTT	CASSFRSSGGDYTEAFF
-	TRBV12-3/TRBV12-4	TRBJ1-2	-	TGTGCCAGCAGGTCCGGGGGCGGTAACTATGGCTACACCTTC	CASRSGGGNYGYTF
-	TRBV5-1	TRBJ2-3	-	TGCGCCAGCAGCGGTGGACAGAGCACAGATACGCAGTATTTT	CASSGGQSTDTQYF
once	TRBV11-2	TRBJ1-4	-	TGTGCCAGCAGCCCCCAGGATGAAAAACTGTTTTTT	CASSPQDEKLFF
-	TRBV5-1	TRBJ2-7	-	TGCGCCAGCGGAGGCACCACCTACGAGCAGTACTTC	CASGGTTYEQYF
-	TRBV3-1	TRBJ1-2	-	TGTGTCAGCAGCCAAGGAGGGAGGGATCTAGGCGGCTACACCTTC	CVSSQGGRDLGGYTF
-	TRBV20-1	TRBJ2-3	-	TGCAGTGCTACTACTACCTTAGATACGCAGTATTTT	CSATTTLDTQYF
-	TRBV24-1	TRBJ1-1	-	TGTGCCACCAGTGCTCCGGACGGAGACACTGAAGCTTTCTTT	CATSAPDGDTEAFF
-	TRBV7-9	TRBJ2-3	TRBD2	TGTGCCAGCAGCCTTCTAGCGGGAGGGCCGGGGGGCACAGATACGCAGTATTTT	CASSLLAGGPGGTDTQYF
-	TRBV7-2	TRBJ2-5	-	TGTGCCAGCAGCGTAAACAGGGACCTTGAGACCCAGTACTTC	CASSVNRDLETQYF
few	TRBV5-1	TRBJ2-3	-	TGCGCCAGCAGCTCAGAGCCTAGCACAGATACGCAGTATTTT	CASSSEPSTDTQYF
few	TRBV20-1	TRBJ2-7	-	TGCAGTGCTGTCAAACAAGGGCAGTACTTC	CSAVKQGQYF
-	TRBV15	TRBJ2-3	TRBD2	TGTGCCACCCGGTACGGGAGGCGGGGCACAGATACGCAGTATTTT	CATRYGRRGTDTQYF
-	TRBV20-1	TRBJ2-1	TRBD2	TGCAGTGCTCAGCTTGGGACTAGGACCGATGAGCAGTTCTTC	CSAQLGTRTDEQFF
-	TRBV12-3/TRBV12-4	TRBJ2-7	-	TGTGCCAGCACCCGCTCGGCCCCAACCTCCTACGAGCAGTACTTC	CASTRSAPTSYEQYF
-	TRBV20-1	TRBJ1-1	-	TGCAGTGCTAGGGCGAGCAGCTTGGACACTGAAGCTTTCTTT	CSARASSLDTEAFF
-	TRBV29-1	TRBJ2-7	TRBD1	TGCAGCGTGGGGGACAGGGCGGTATCCTACGAGCAGTACTTC	CSVGDRAVSYEQYF
few	TRBV19	TRBJ2-1	-	TGTGCCAGTAGTGGGGTCGTGGGACTTCAGTTCTTC	CASSGVVGLQFF
-	TRBV28	TRBJ1-1	-	TGTGCCAGCAGTTTGACACTCAAAGGACGAGAGAACACTGAAGCTTTCTTT	CASSLTLKGRENTEAFF
-	TRBV4-1	TRBJ2-7	TRBD2	TGCGCCAGCAGCCAAGATAGGGCTAGCGGGAGCTACGAGCAGTACTTC	CASSQDRASGSYEQYF
few	TRBV4-3	TRBJ2-7	-	TGCGCCAGCAGACAAAATTACCGGGCCTACGAGCAGTACTTC	CASRQNYRAYEQYF
-	TRBV20-1	TRBJ2-4	TRBD2	TGCAGTGCTCTAGCGGGAGGGACCAAAAACATTCAGTACTTC	CSALAGGTKNIQYF
few	TRBV12-3/TRBV12-4	TRBJ2-7	-	TGTGCCAGCAGCCCCTACCTTTTAAACTCCTACGAGCAGTACTTC	CASSPYLLNSYEQYF
-	TRBV14	TRBJ2-5	-	TGTGCCAGCAGCCAAGAGGCATCAGGGGATGAGCAGTACTTC	CASSQEASGDEQYF
many	TRBV6-6	TRBJ2-5	-	TGTGCCAGCACGGGGGGCTACAATGAGCAGTACTTC	CASTGGYNEQYF
few	TRBV29-1	TRBJ2-7	TRBD2	TGCAGCGTTTTGACTAGCGGAAGCTCCTACGAGCAGTACTTC	CSVLTSGSSYEQYF
-	TRBV24-1	TRBJ2-3	TRBD1	TGTGCCACCAGTGATTTGAGGCAGGGGGAAGGAGATACGCAGTATTTT	CATSDLRQGEGDTQYF
-	TRBV29-1	TRBJ2-5	-	TGCAGCGCGGGGGTTGGGCAAGAGACCCAGTACTTC	CSAGVGQETQYF
-	TRBV10-3	TRBJ2-1	TRBD2	TGTGCCATCAGTGAGTCGAGCGGGGCCCAGTCCTACAATGAACAGTTCTTC	CAISESSGAQSYNEQFF
few	TRBV3-1	TRBJ1-5	-	TGTGCCAGCAGCCAAGAGCCGTTTGCCCAGCATTTT	CASSQEPFAQHF
-	TRBV9	TRBJ2-7	-	TGTGCCAGCAGCGTAGTCCCCTTTGCGGGGGCCCCCTACGAGCAGTACTTC	CASSVVPFAGAPYEQYF
-	TRBV20-1	TRBJ2-3	TRBD2	TGCAGTGCCCCCCCTGCGGGAGGGCCGGGAGCTACGCAGTATTTT	CSAPPAGGPGATQYF
many	TRBV5-1	TRBJ2-1	-	TGCGCCAGCAGAATCACCCGGTTCTTC	CASRITRFF
few	TRBV7-3	TRBJ2-3	-	TGTGCCAGCAGCTCCCAAGGTGCCACAGATACGCAGTATTTT	CASSSQGATDTQYF
once	TRBV5-1	TRBJ2-7	TRBD1	TGCGCCAGCAGCGTAGCAACGGGACAGGTTTCCTACGAGCAGTACTTC	CASSVATGQVSYEQYF